Presented here are 25 T cell receptor beta chains from one specimen sequenced in a study of blood T cell repertoires in COVID-19. The method was immunoSEQ multiplex PCR; TCRdb's version includes in-frame clones alone and lacks a portion of them. The sample carries some 270,000 clones, roughly 90% recorded once. Sequences were obtained from peripheral blood. All receptors come from a woman in her sixties with COVID-19, enrolled during active disease.

V gene TRBV5-4 combines with J gene TRBJ1-6, with a weak D call TRBD1 (5 bases). The V gene lost 4 bases and the J gene lost 14 bases, with 22 bases spanning the gap. CDR3 size: 15 residues. Per germline, CDR1 SGHNT and CDR2 YYREEE (reference sequence). The CDR3 sequence is CASSQAAGRRATLHF. The DNA for the CDR3 is TGTGCCAGCAGCCAAGCAGCGGGACGCCGCGCCACCCTCCACTTT.

V is TRBV7-6 and J is TRBJ1-2, with D maybe TRBD1 (6 bases). Trimming removed 1 base from V and 3 bases from J, with 12 bases in between. Looked up from germline, CDR1 is SGHVS and CDR2 is FNYEAQ. This CDR3 spans 15 amino acids. The CDR3 DNA reads TGTGCCAGCAGCTTAGGGGGCAGGGGTGACTATGGCTACACCTTC. Its protein is CASSLGGRGDYGYTF.

This rearrangement joins TRBV7-9 to TRBJ2-7, with D possibly matching TRBD1 (6 bases). V lost 5 bases and J 7 bases, leaving 18 bases between the germline ends. Germline V gene sequence: CDR1 SEHNR, CDR2 FQNEAQ (reference sequence). The CDR3 totals 14 residues. CDR3 region: CASSPHRALGEQYF. In DNA form, the CDR3 reads TGTGCCAGCAGCCCGCACAGGGCCCTAGGGGAGCAGTACTTC. Together with reference TRBV7-9 and TRBJ2-7, the CDR3 gives the full variable domain: DTGVSQNPRHKITKRGQNVTFRCDPISEHNRLYWYRQTLGQGPEFLTYFQNEAQLEKSRLLSDRFSAERPKGSFSTLEIQRTEQGDSAMYLCASSPHRALGEQYFGPGTRLTVT.

Details on this clone: Other nucleotide sequences in the sample specify the same CDR3. The V and J genes are TRBV19 and TRBJ1-5; D possibly corresponds to TRBD1 (5 bases). The CDR3 extends over 13 amino acids. CDR1 and CDR2 from the germline V gene are LNHDA and SQIVND (reference sequence). V lost 4 bases and J lost 5, with 9 bases in between. The CDR3 region has the DNA TGTGCCAGTAGTACCCAGGGCCATCAGCCCCAGCATTTT. It translates to CASSTQGHQPQHF.

The chain employs TRBV9 and TRBJ2-3; 7 bases agree with TRBD2. Trimming removed 3 bases from V and 1 base from J; junction bases left unmatched: 5. Germline CDR1 SGDLS, CDR2 YYNGEE. The CDR3 runs 15 residues. The CDR3 DNA follows: TGTGCCAGCAGCGGACTAGCATATCGCACAGATACGCAGTATTTT. Protein sequence: CASSGLAYRTDTQYF.

This clone was recorded once. This chain links TRBV14 with TRBJ1-6; D gene unclear. Germline CDR1 SGHDN, CDR2 FVKESK. Trimming took off 0 bases at V and 7 bases at J, with 7 bases between the two ends. The CDR3 spans 14 residues. CDR3 bases: TGTGCCAGCAGCCAAGAAACGGGAAATTCACCCCTCCACTTT. Residues: CASSQETGNSPLHF.

The V call is TRBV19, the J call TRBJ1-5; TRBD1 matches 7 bases. The germline V gene has CDR1 LNHDA and CDR2 SQIVND (reference sequence). The CDR3 covers 16 residues. J lost 5 bases, V lost 5 bases, and 12 bases had no gene match. DNA of the CDR3: TGTGCCAGTAGTCTTCGGGACAGCAGAAATTATCAGCCCCAGCATTTT. Translating gives CASSLRDSRNYQPQHF. The full variable domain, with the rest looked up from reference TRBV19 and TRBJ1-5, is DGGITQSPKYLFRKEGQNVTLSCEQNLNHDAMYWYRQDPGQGLRLIYYSQIVNDFQKGDIAEGYSVSREKKESFPLTVTSAQKNPTAFYLCASSLRDSRNYQPQHFGDGTRLSIL.

The chain has TRBV4-2 and TRBJ2-7; D perhaps matches TRBD2 (7 bases). V lost 0 bases and J 0 bases, leaving 12 bases between the germline ends. CDR3 size: 16 residues. Germline lookup yields CDR1 LGHNA and CDR2 YNFKEQ. The CDR3 here is CASSQEGGGGSYEQYF. The CDR3 DNA reads TGTGCCAGCAGCCAAGAAGGGGGAGGGGGCTCCTACGAGCAGTACTTC.

The chain recombines TRBV14 with TRBJ2-5, with TRBD2 as a possible D gene (7 bases). In germline, CDR1 is SGHDN, CDR2 FVKESK. V was shortened by 0 bases and J by 1 base, with 15 bases between the two germline ends. The CDR3 runs to 17 residues. The CDR3 DNA reads as TGTGCCAGCAGCCAAGATCGGGCGGGGGCAGCCCAAGAGACCCAGTACTTC. This sequence encodes CASSQDRAGAAQETQYF.

Here the CDR3 reads CASSTQARGDYGYTF. DNA for the CDR3: TGTGCCAGTAGCACCCAGGCCCGGGGTGACTATGGCTACACCTTC. V gene TRBV19 combines with J gene TRBJ1-2, with D uncertain. Trimming removed 6 bases at V and 3 bases at J, with 17 bases between. This CDR3 is 15 amino acids long. Germline lookup yields CDR1 LNHDA and CDR2 SQIVND (reference sequence).

This sequence joins TRBV5-4 and TRBJ2-7; D not resolved. The CDR3 length is 16 residues. V gave up 0 bases and J gave up 6 bases, with 19 bases separating them. CDR1 and CDR2 (germline): SGHNT, YYREEE (reference sequence). The CDR3 region is CASSLESAPRIGEQYF. The CDR3 coding sequence is TGTGCCAGCAGCTTGGAGTCGGCTCCTAGAATCGGCGAGCAGTACTTC.

The chain combines TRBV4-3 with TRBJ2-3; possibly TRBD1 for D (5 bases). The CDR3 contains 14 residues. Per germline, CDR1 LGHNA and CDR2 YSLEER. Trimming stripped 3 bases from V and 5 bases from J, with 12 bases between. The CDR3 loop is CASSQNQGIDTQYF. The CDR3 nucleotides read TGCGCCAGCAGCCAGAATCAGGGAATAGATACGCAGTATTTT.

The chain links TRBV7-2 to TRBJ2-4; D is unclear. The V end was cut by 3 bases, the J end by 1 base, with 4 bases between. The CDR3 has 13 residues. Germline CDR1 reads SGHTA; CDR2 reads FQGNSA. CDR3 DNA sequence: TGTGCCAGCAGCTTGAGTGCCAAAAACATTCAGTACTTC. It encodes CASSLSAKNIQYF. Looking up the rest from reference TRBV7-2 and TRBJ2-4 gives the full variable domain: GAGVSQSPSNKVTEKGKDVELRCDPISGHTALYWYRQSLGQGLEFLIYFQGNSAPDKSGLPSDRFSAERTGGSVSTLTIQRTQQEDSAVYLCASSLSAKNIQYFGAGTRLSVL.

This sequence joins TRBV5-6 and TRBJ2-1; TRBD2 agrees at 9 bases. This CDR3 is built from 17 residues. Germline V gene data show CDR1 as SGHDT and CDR2 as YYEEEE. V was pared by 1 base and J by 4 bases, with 9 bases of the junction left unmatched. CDR3 nucleotides: TGTGCCAGCAGCTTGCTTTCAGCGGGGGGCCTTTACAATGAGCAGTTCTTC. Translating gives CASSLLSAGGLYNEQFF.

Only one count was recorded for this clone. V is TRBV18 and J is TRBJ1-2; tentative D call: TRBD1 (5 bases). The CDR3 sequence is 16 residues long. The germline V and J ends were trimmed by 3 bases and 0 bases, with 14 bases remaining between them. CDR1 KGHSH and CDR2 LQKENI come from the germline V gene. CDR3 sequence reads: CASSPPVGGANYGYTF. The CDR3, as DNA: TGTGCCAGCTCACCCCCCGTTGGGGGGGCTAACTATGGCTACACCTTC.

This chain connects TRBV9 to TRBJ1-2, with D possibly being TRBD1 (5 bases). Germline CDR1 reads SGDLS; CDR2 reads YYNGEE. The CDR3 has 15 residues. Trimming cost V 4 bases and J 3 bases, with 16 bases left between them. This CDR3 reads CASSPRPGGDYGYTF. CDR3 bases: TGTGCCAGCAGCCCCCGACCGGGGGGAGACTATGGCTACACCTTC.

V is TRBV11-3 and J is TRBJ2-1, with D perhaps matching TRBD2 (6 bases). The V gene lost 5 bases and the J gene lost 9 bases, with 8 bases spanning the gap. The CDR3 spans 11 residues. CDR1 and CDR2 from the germline V gene are SGHNT and YENEEA. The CDR3 nucleotides are TGTGCCAGCAGCCGGGGAGGTGAGCAGTTCTTC. Its translation: CASSRGGEQFF.

The chain carries TRBV10-3 and TRBJ2-7; 7 bases agree with TRBD1. The germline gives CDR1 ENHRY, CDR2 SYGVKD. V was clipped by 5 bases and J by 1 base; unmatched bases: 5. This CDR3 has 14 residues. CDR3 protein: CAISTRDSSYEQYF. DNA for the CDR3: TGTGCCATCAGTACAAGGGACAGTTCCTACGAGCAGTACTTC.

The gene calls are TRBV5-4 and TRBJ2-2, with 7 bases matching TRBD1. Germline V gives CDR1 SGHNT, CDR2 YYREEE (reference sequence). Trimming removed 4 bases from V and 7 bases from J; junction bases left unmatched: 4. This CDR3 has 13 residues. CDR3 sequence: CASSPQGVGELFF. CDR3 nucleotides: TGTGCCAGCAGCCCGCAGGGGGTCGGGGAGCTGTTTTTT.

V is TRBV7-3 and J is TRBJ2-2; perhaps TRBD1 as D (5 bases). The CDR3 has 15 residues. Looked up from germline, CDR1 is SGHTA and CDR2 is FQGTGA. Trimming pared 2 bases from V and 4 bases from J, leaving 11 bases between. The CDR3 DNA follows: TGTGCCAGCAGCTTACGGACAACGAGCACCGGGGAGCTGTTTTTT. Encoded protein: CASSLRTTSTGELFF.

This clone was detected only once. The V and J genes are TRBV14 and TRBJ1-2; the D gene is possibly TRBD1 (5 bases). Germline CDR1 is SGHDN and CDR2 is FVKESK. The germline V and J ends were trimmed by 0 bases and 4 bases, with 12 bases remaining between them. The CDR3 is made up of 15 amino acids. The CDR3 DNA is TGTGCCAGCAGCCAAGAAATGGGGGGGAGCTATGGCTACACCTTC. Its protein is CASSQEMGGSYGYTF. The entire variable domain, with the rest obtained from reference TRBV14 and TRBJ1-2, is as follows: EAGVTQFPSHSVIEKGQTVTLRCDPISGHDNLYWYRRVMGKEIKFLLHFVKESKQDESGMPNNRFLAERTGGTYSTLKVQPAELEDSGVYFCASSQEMGGSYGYTFGSGTRLTVV.

The chain uses TRBV2 and TRBJ1-2, with D possibly TRBD1 on 6 matching bases. Trimming removed 5 bases from V and 5 bases from J, with 12 bases in between. CDR3 length: 13 residues. Per germline, CDR1 SNHLY and CDR2 FYNNEI. The CDR3 sequence: CASSLETGYGYTF. CDR3 in DNA: TGTGCCAGCAGTCTCGAGACAGGATATGGCTACACCTTC.

The chain links TRBV2 to TRBJ1-5; D unresolved. Germline CDR1 and CDR2: SNHLY and FYNNEI. Trimming stripped 8 bases from V and 0 bases from J, with 11 bases between. This CDR3 contains 14 residues. CDR3 sequence (DNA): TGTGCCAGCCAGTTCCTTTATAGCAATCAGCCCCAGCATTTT. This translates into CASQFLYSNQPQHF.

This clone was seen just once. The V and J genes are TRBV5-4 and TRBJ2-5; 8 positions agree with TRBD1. Trimming cost V 0 bases and J 3 bases; bases outside gene matches: 10. There are 17 residues in the CDR3. The germline V gene has CDR1 SGHNT and CDR2 YYREEE (reference sequence). CDR3: CASSLARGLQIKETQYF. The DNA of the CDR3 is TGTGCCAGCAGCTTGGCCAGGGGGCTGCAAATTAAAGAGACCCAGTACTTC.

This chain connects TRBV5-1 to TRBJ1-4; 9 positions agree with TRBD1. Germline values: CDR1 SGHRS, CDR2 YFSETQ. The CDR3 covers 15 residues. The V and J ends lost 1 base and 7 bases, in that order; junction bases with no gene match: 5. CDR3 protein: CASSLNRGPSEKLFF. CDR3 in DNA: TGCGCCAGCAGCTTGAACAGGGGGCCTAGTGAAAAACTGTTTTTT.